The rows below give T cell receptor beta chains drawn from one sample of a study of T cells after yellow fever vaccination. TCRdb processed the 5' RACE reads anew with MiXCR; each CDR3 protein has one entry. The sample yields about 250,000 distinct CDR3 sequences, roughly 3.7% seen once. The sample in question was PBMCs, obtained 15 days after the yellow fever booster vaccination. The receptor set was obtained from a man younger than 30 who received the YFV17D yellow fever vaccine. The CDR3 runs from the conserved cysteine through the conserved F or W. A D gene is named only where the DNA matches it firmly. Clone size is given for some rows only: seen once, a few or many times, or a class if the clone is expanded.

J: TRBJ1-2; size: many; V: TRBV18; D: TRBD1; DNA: TGTGCCAGCTCACCATTGGACAGGGACACCCGTGCCTATGGCTACACCTTC; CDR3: CASSPLDRDTRAYGYTF
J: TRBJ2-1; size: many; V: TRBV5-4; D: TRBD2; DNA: TGTGCCAGCAGCTCCCCGGGGGGTGCGGTCAACAATGAGCAGTTCTTC; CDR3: CASSSPGGAVNNEQFF
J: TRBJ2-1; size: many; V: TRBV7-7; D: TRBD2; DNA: TGTGCTAGCAGCATAGGGACTAGCTCCTACAATGAGCAGTTCTTC; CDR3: CASSIGTSSYNEQFF
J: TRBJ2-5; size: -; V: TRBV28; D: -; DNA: TGTGCCAGCAGTTTCAGGATAGGAGAAATAGAGACCCAGTACTTC; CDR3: CASSFRIGEIETQYF
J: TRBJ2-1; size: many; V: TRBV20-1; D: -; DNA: TGCAGTGCTCTGGCGTTGGCCGATGAGCAGTTCTTC; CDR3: CSALALADEQFF
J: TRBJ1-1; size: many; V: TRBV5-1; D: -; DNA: TGCGCCAGCAGCTTGTTTGTGGGAGGGACTGAAGCTTTCTTT; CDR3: CASSLFVGGTEAFF
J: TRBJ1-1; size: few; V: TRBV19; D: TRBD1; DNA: TGTGCCAGTAGTAAGACAGGGGCGCGAAACACTGAAGCTTTCTTT; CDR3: CASSKTGARNTEAFF
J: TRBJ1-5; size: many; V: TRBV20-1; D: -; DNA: TGCAGTGCTGGAGGGTGGAATCAGCCCCAGCATTTT; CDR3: CSAGGWNQPQHF
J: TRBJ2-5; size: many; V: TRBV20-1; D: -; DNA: TGCAGTGCTACCGTCGGGGCTAGTAAGGGGACCCAGTACTTC; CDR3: CSATVGASKGTQYF
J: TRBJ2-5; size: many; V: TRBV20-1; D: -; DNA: TGCAGTGCTAGAATCCCAGGGGGGTACCAAGAGACCCAGTACTTC; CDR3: CSARIPGGYQETQYF
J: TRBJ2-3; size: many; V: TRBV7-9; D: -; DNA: TGTGCCAGCAGCTTCGTGGGCACAGATACGCAGTATTTT; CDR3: CASSFVGTDTQYF
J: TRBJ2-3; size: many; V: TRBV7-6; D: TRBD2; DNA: TGTGCCAGCAGTCCGGGACTAGCGGGAGATAGCACAGATACGCAGTATTTT; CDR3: CASSPGLAGDSTDTQYF
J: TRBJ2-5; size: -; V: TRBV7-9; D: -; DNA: TGTGCCAGCAGCTTAGCACAGGGATATCAAGAGACCCAGTACTTC; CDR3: CASSLAQGYQETQYF
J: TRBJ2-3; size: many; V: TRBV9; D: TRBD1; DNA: TGTGCCAGCAGCACCACCGGGCTGGGGACAGTTTTTGCTAGCACAGATACGCAGTATTTT; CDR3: CASSTTGLGTVFASTDTQYF
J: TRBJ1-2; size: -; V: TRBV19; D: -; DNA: TGTGCCAGTAGTATCCTTACGCTTAACTATGGCTACACCTTC; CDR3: CASSILTLNYGYTF
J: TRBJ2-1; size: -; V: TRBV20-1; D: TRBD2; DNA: TGCAGTTGGGGGGGTACGAATGAGCAGTTCTTC; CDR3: CSWGGTNEQFF
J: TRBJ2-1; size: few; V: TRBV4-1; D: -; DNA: TGCGCCAGCAGCCAAGTTGTGCGGGTGGCCCACAATGAGCAGTTCTTC; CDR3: CASSQVVRVAHNEQFF
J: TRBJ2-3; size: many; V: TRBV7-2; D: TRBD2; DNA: TGTGCCAGCAGCTTTACTGGGGGGGGATACACAGATACGCAGTATTTT; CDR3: CASSFTGGGYTDTQYF
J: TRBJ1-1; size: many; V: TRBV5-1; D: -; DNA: TGCGCCAGCAGCTGGTCGGGGAGCACTGAAGCTTTCTTT; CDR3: CASSWSGSTEAFF
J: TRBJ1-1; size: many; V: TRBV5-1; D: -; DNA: TGCGCCAGCAGCTTGGGGTTCGCAGAGAACACTGAAGCTTTCTTT; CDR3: CASSLGFAENTEAFF
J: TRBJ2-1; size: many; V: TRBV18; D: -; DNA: TGTGCCAGCTCAACCAGTACACATGCCTTTCGGAATGAGCAGTTCTTC; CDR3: CASSTSTHAFRNEQFF
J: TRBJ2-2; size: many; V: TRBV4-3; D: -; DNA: TGCGCCAGCAGCCAAGATCCCGGACCCTCGAACACCGGGGAGCTGTTTTTT; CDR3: CASSQDPGPSNTGELFF
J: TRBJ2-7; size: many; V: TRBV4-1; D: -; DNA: TGCGCCAGCAGTCCCGGCCAGGCCTACGAGCAGTACTTC; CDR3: CASSPGQAYEQYF
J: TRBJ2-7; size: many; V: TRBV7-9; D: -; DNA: TGTGCCAGCACCTCAGAGCTTTTCGGGGACGAGCAGTACTTC; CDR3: CASTSELFGDEQYF
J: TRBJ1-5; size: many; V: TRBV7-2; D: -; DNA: TGTGCCAGCAGCCACGAATGGGGGATCGATCAGCCCCAGCATTTT; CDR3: CASSHEWGIDQPQHF
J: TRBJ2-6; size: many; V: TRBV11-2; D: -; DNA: TGTGCCAGCAGCTCTGGGTTGGGGGCCAACGTCCTGACTTTC; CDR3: CASSSGLGANVLTF
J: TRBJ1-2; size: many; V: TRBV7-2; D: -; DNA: TGTGCCAGCAGCTTCTCACATTATGGCTACACCTTC; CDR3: CASSFSHYGYTF
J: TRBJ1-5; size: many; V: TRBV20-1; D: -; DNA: TGCAGTGCTAGTGTCAGGGGCCAGCCCCAGCATTTT; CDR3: CSASVRGQPQHF
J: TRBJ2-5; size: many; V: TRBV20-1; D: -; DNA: TGCAGTGCAGCCGACAGGAAAGTTAAGGAGACCCAGTACTTC; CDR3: CSAADRKVKETQYF
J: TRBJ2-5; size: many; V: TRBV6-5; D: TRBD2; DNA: TGTGCCAGCAGTTACTCACTAGCGGGGCAAGAGACCCAGTACTTC; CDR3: CASSYSLAGQETQYF
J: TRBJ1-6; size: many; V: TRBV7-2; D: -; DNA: TGTGCCAGCAACGAGCCCCCTGGTTCACCCCTCCACTTT; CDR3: CASNEPPGSPLHF
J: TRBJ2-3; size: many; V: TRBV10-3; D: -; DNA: TGTGCCATCAGTGCTGGAGATACGCAGTATTTT; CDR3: CAISAGDTQYF
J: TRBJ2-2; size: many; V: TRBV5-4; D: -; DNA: TGTGCCAGCAGCTTTTCCGGCGGTCGCACCGGGGAGCTGTTTTTT; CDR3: CASSFSGGRTGELFF
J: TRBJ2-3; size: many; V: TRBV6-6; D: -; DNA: TGTGCCAGCACACAGGCACTTACAGCCAGCTCTAGCACAGATACGCAGTATTTT; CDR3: CASTQALTASSSTDTQYF
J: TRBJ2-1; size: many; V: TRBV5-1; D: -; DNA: TGCGCCAGCGTCGGGGAAACCTACAATGAGCAGTTCTTC; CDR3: CASVGETYNEQFF
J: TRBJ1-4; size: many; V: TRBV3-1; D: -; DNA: TGTGCCAGCAGCCAAGGTCTATCCAATGAAAAACTGTTTTTT; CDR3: CASSQGLSNEKLFF
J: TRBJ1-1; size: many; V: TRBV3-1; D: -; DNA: TGTGCCAGCAGCCACTCTGACAGACTAGCTTTCTTT; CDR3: CASSHSDRLAFF
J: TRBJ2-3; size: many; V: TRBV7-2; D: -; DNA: TGTGCCAGCAGCTCGGGGATTTACACAGATACGCAGTATTTT; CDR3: CASSSGIYTDTQYF
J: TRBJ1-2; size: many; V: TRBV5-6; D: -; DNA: TGTGCCAGCACCGCGGCCATGGGGGATCGGTATGGCTACACCTTC; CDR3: CASTAAMGDRYGYTF
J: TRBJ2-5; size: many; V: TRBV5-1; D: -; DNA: TGCGCCAGCAGCCCTAACCCGGACGGGGAGACCCAGTACTTC; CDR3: CASSPNPDGETQYF
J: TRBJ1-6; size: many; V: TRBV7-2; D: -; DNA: TGTGCCAGCAGCCTTCAGACAGGACATTCACCCCTCCACTTT; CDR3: CASSLQTGHSPLHF
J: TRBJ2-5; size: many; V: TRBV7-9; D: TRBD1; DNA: TGTGCCAGCAGCTTATACAGGGGTAGGGTCCAAGAGACCCAGTACTTC; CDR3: CASSLYRGRVQETQYF
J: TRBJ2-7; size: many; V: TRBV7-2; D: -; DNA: TGTGCCAGCAGCACGGTTACGGGGGCCTACGAGCAGTACTTC; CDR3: CASSTVTGAYEQYF
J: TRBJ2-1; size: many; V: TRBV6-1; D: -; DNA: TGTGCCAGCATTCGAACGGGGCATCCCGACAATGAGCAGTTCTTC; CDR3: CASIRTGHPDNEQFF